This T cell receptor (beta chain) was sequenced during a study of early stage breast cancer tumors. The overall study: About 70% of the 16 invasive tumors were ER+, PR+ and HER2-.

Assay: immunoSEQ multiplex PCR; the TCRdb copy retains only in-frame clones and omits some. The sample has tens of thousands of clones, just over 90% seen once. Material for sequencing was blood. The sequence came from a person between 65 and 79 years old with breast cancer.

CDR3 nucleotides: TGTGCCAGCAGTTCACCGGGACAGGGGAACACTGAAGCTTTCTTT. Translated, it gives CASSSPGQGNTEAFF. This chain links TRBV6-1 with TRBJ1-1; 9 nucleotides match TRBD1. The CDR3 consists of 15 residues. After removal of 5 bases from V and 1 base from J, the junction contained 5 bases not matched to a gene. CDR1 is MNHNS, CDR2 SASEGT, per germline.